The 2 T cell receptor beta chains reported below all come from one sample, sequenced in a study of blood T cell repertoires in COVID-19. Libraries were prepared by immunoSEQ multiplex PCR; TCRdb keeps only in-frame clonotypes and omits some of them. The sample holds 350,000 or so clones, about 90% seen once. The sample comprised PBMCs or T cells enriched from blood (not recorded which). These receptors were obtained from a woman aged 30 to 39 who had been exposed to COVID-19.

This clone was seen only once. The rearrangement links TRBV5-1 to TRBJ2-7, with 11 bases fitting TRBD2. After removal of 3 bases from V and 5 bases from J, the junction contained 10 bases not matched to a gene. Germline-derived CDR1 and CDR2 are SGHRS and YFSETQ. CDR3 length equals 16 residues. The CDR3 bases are TGCGCCAGCAGCTCGGAATTAGCGGGAGGGCTGGACGAGCAGTACTTC. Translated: CASSSELAGGLDEQYF.

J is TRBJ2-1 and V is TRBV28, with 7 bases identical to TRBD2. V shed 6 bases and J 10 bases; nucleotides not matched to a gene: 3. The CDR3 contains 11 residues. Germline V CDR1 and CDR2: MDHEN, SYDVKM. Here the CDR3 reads CASSGRGEQFF. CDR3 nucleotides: TGTGCCAGCAGCGGGCGGGGGGAGCAGTTCTTC.